Described below is a single TCR beta chain sequence and its context. Its antigen is still unknown. The data belong to a study of T cell responses to AZD1222 COVID-19 vaccine. Study observations and caveats: Increases in Spike-specific TCR breadth and depth were seen after two AZD1222 doses.

The V segment lost 4 bases and the J segment 0 bases; nucleotides outside the gene matches: 0. This CDR3 region has 14 residues. In germline, CDR1 is SGHNT, CDR2 YENEEA. The assay was immunoSEQ multiplex PCR, and TCRdb's table has in-frame clones only and misses some. The sample consists of some 130,000 clones, roughly nine tenths of them appearing once. Sequenced here: peripheral blood, sampled on day 0 of AZD1222 vaccination. The clonotype originates from an adult in good health. The chain has TRBV11-3 and TRBJ2-1; 7 bases are shared with TRBD2. DNA of the CDR3: TGTGCCAGCAGCTCGGGGGGCTCCTACAATGAGCAGTTCTTC. As protein: CASSSGGSYNEQFF.